A selection of T cell receptor beta chains follows, all from one sample in a study of identical twins. One entry per CDR3 protein, called by TCRdb with MiXCR from the 5' RACE reads. The sample consists of some 730,000 distinct CDR3 sequences, roughly 20% of them appearing once. The sample also formed part of further work on T cells expressing NK-cell markers.

The sample comprised PBMCs. These receptors were obtained from a woman between 18 and 30 years old in good health. Each CDR3 is given with its conserved first and last residue. The D gene is left open where the match is weak. Where a row states a size, it is once, few, many or the class of an expanded clone; other rows omit it.

>TRBV20-1|NA|TRBD2|TRBJ2-7
CSVGRRGTIYEQYF
TGCAGTGTTGGAAGGCGGGGGACCATCTACGAGCAGTACTTC
>TRBV11-3|NA|NA|TRBJ2-7
CASASLQTYEQYF
TGTGCCAGCGCCTCCTTGCAGACCTACGAGCAGTACTTC
>TRBV5-1|NA|TRBD2|TRBJ2-3
CASKLAGLTDTQYF
TGCGCCAGCAAACTAGCGGGCCTCACAGATACGCAGTATTTT
>TRBV20-1|NA|NA|TRBJ1-4
CSADNPTNEKLFF
TGCAGTGCCGACAACCCAACTAATGAAAAACTGTTTTTT
>TRBV20-1|NA|NA|TRBJ1-1
CSASPGRNTEAFF
TGCAGTGCTAGTCCAGGGCGGAACACTGAAGCTTTCTTT
>TRBV3-1|NA|NA|TRBJ2-7
CASSRLLGVGYEQYF
TGTGCCAGCAGCCGCCTCTTAGGAGTCGGGTACGAGCAGTACTTC
>TRBV4-3|few|NA|TRBJ1-2
CASSQRLRSGYGYTF
TGCGCCAGCAGCCAACGGCTCCGGAGTGGCTATGGCTACACCTTC
>TRBV12-3/TRBV12-4|many|TRBD1|TRBJ1-5
CASSQDRGRGQPQHF
TGTGCCAGCAGCCAGGACAGGGGTAGAGGTCAGCCCCAGCATTTT
>TRBV9|NA|TRBD2|TRBJ2-1
CASSVGGGRAFEQFF
TGTGCCAGCAGCGTAGGAGGCGGGAGGGCCTTTGAGCAGTTCTTC
>TRBV29-1|NA|NA|TRBJ1-1
CSVIVVGVEAFF
TGCAGCGTTATTGTGGTGGGGGTTGAAGCTTTCTTT
>TRBV12-3/TRBV12-4|NA|NA|TRBJ2-7
CASSPPGALWYEQYF
TGTGCCAGCAGTCCCCCGGGGGCGCTTTGGTACGAGCAGTACTTC
>TRBV10-3|NA|NA|TRBJ2-3
CAVSRGSSSTDTQYF
TGTGCCGTTTCCAGGGGATCCTCTAGCACAGATACGCAGTATTTT
>TRBV27|many|NA|TRBJ2-2
CASSRFSGGEFGELFF
TGTGCCAGCAGCCGCTTTTCGGGGGGCGAATTCGGGGAGCTGTTTTTT
>TRBV29-1|NA|NA|TRBJ1-2
CSALDVAGYTF
TGCAGCGCCCTGGACGTGGCGGGCTACACCTTC
>TRBV25-1|NA|TRBD1|TRBJ1-2
CASSESGQGWYGYTF
TGTGCCAGCAGTGAATCAGGACAGGGGTGGTATGGCTACACCTTC